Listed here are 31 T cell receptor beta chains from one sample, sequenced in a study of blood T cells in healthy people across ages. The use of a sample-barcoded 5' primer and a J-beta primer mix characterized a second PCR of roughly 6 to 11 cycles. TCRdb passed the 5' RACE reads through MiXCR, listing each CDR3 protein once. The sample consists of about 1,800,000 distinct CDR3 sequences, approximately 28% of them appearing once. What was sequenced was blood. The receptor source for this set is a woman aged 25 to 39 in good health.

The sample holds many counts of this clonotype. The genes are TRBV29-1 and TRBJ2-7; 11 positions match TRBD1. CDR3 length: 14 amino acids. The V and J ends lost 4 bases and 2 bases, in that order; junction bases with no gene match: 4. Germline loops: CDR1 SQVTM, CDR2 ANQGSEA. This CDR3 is CSVVWGQGAYEQYF. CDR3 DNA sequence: TGCAGCGTTGTCTGGGGACAGGGGGCCTACGAGCAGTACTTC.

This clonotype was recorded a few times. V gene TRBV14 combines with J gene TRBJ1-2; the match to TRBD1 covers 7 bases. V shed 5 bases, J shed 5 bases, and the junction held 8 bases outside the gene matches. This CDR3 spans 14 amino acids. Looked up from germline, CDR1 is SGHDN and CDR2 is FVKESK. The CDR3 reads CASSTHRGEYGYTF. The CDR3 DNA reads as TGTGCCAGCAGCACCCACAGGGGCGAGTATGGCTACACCTTC.

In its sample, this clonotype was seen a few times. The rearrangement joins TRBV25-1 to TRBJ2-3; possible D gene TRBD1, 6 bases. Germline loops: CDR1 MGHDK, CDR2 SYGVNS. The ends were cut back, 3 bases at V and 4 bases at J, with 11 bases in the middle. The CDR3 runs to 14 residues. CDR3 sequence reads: CASSDNRVPDTQYF. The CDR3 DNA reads TGTGCCAGCAGTGACAACAGGGTTCCAGATACGCAGTATTTT.

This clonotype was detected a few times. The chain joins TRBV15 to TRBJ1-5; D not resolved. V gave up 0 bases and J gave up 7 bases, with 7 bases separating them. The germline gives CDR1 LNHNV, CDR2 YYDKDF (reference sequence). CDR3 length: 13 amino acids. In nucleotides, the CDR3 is TGTGCCACCAGCAGAGAGGTGGTCCAGCCCCAGCATTTT. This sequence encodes CATSREVVQPQHF.

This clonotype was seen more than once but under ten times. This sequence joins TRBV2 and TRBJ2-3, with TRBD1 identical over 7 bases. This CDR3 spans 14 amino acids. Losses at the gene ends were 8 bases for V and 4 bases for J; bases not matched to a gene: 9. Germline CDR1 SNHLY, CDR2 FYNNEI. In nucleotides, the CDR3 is TGTGCCAGCCTTTTCAGGGGGATAGCAGATACGCAGTATTTT. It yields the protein CASLFRGIADTQYF.

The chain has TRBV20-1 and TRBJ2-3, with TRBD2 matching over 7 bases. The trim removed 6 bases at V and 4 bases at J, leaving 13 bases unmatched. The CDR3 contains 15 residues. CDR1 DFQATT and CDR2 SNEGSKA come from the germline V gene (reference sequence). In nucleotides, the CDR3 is TGCAGTGCCGGGGGTAGCGGGCATCAGGCAGATACGCAGTATTTT. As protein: CSAGGSGHQADTQYF.

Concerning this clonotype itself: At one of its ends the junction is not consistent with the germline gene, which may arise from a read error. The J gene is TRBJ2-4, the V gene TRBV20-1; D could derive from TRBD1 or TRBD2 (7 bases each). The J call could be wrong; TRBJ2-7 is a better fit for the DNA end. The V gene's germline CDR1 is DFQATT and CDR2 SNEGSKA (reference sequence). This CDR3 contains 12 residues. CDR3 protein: CGARVRGGEQYF. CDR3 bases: TGCGGTGCTAGGGTCAGGGGGGGCGAGCAGTACTTC.

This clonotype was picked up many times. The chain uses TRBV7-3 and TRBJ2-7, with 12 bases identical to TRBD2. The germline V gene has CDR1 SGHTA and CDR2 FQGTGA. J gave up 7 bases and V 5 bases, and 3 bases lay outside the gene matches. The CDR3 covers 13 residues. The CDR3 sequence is CASSPTSGGEQYF. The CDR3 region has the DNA TGTGCCAGCAGCCCAACTAGCGGGGGGGAGCAGTACTTC.

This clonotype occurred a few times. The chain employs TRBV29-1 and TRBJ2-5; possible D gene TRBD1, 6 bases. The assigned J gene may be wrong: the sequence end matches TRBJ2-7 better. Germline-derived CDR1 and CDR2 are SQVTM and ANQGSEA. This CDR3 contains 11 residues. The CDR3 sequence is CSATTGPEQYF. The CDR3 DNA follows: TGCAGCGCCACTACAGGGCCCGAGCAGTACTTC.

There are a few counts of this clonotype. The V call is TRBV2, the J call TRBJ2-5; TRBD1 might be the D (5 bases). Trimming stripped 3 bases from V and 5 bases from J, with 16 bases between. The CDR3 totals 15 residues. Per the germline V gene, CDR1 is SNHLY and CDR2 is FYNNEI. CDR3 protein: CASSEGDSPGETQYF. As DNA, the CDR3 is TGTGCCAGCAGTGAGGGCGACTCCCCAGGGGAGACCCAGTACTTC.

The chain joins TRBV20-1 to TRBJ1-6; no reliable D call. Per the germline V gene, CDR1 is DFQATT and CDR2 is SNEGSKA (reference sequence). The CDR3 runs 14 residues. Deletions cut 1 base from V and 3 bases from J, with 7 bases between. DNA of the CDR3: TGCAGTGCTAGAGTGGCGGACTATAATTCACCCCTCCACTTT. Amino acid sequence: CSARVADYNSPLHF.

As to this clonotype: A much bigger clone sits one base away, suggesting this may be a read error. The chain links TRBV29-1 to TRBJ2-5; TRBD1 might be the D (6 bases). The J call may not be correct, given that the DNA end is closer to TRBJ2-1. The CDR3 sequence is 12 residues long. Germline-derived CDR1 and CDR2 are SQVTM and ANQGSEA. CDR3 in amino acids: CRVGGNQETQFF. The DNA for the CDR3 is TGCAGAGTTGGGGGCAACCAAGAGACCCAGTTCTTC.

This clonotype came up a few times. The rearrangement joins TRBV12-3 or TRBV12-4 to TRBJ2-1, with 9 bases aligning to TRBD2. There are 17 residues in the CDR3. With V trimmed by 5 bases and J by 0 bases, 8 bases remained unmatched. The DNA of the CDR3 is TGTGCCAGCAGTCCCTTGGGACTAGCCCGCTCCTACAATGAGCAGTTCTTC. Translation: CASSPLGLARSYNEQFF.

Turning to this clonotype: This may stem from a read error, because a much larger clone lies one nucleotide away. The CDR3 region has the DNA TGTGCCAGCAGCCGACGACTAGCGGGAGGACCCATTGAGCAGTACTTC. Translation gives CASSRRLAGGPIEQYF. The chain carries TRBV12-3 or TRBV12-4 and TRBJ2-4; 13 bases are a match to TRBD2. The J segment lost 13 bases and the V segment lost 6 bases, leaving 15 bases of the junction unmatched. CDR3 size: 16 residues.

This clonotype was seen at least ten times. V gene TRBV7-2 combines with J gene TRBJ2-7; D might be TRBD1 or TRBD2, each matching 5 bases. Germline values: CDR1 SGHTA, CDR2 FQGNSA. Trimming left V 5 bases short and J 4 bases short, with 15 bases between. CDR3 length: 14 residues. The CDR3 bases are TGTGCCAGCAGCCTTGGTGGGACCTCATACGAGCAGTACTTC. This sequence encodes CASSLGGTSYEQYF.

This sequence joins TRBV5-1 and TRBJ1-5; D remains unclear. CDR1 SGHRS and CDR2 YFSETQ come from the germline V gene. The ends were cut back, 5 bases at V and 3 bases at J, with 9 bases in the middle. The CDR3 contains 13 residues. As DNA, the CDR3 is TGCGCCAGCAGGGAAGGACCCAATCAGCCCCAGCATTTT. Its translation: CASREGPNQPQHF.

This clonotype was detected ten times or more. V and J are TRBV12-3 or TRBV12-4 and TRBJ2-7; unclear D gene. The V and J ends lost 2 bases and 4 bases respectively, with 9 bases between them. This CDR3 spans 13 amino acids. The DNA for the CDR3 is TGTGCCAGCAGTTTAAATAGGGAATACGAGCAGTACTTC. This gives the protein CASSLNREYEQYF.

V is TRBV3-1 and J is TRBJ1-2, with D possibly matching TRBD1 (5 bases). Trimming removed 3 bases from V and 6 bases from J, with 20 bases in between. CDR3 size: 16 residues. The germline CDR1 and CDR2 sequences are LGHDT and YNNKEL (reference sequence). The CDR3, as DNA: TGTGCCAGCAGCCACCGGGGGAAGCAACCCTCGGATGGCTACACCTTC. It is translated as CASSHRGKQPSDGYTF.

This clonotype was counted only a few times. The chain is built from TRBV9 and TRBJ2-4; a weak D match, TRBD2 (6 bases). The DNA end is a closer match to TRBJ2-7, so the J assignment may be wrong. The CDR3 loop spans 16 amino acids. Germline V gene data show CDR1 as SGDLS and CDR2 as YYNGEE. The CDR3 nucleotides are TGTGCCAGCAGCGTCACCCGGGACTCCGCGGGTTACGAGCAGTACTTC. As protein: CASSVTRDSAGYEQYF.

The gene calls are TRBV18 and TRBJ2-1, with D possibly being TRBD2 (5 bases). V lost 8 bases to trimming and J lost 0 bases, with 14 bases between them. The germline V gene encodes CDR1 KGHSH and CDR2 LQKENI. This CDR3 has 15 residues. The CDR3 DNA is TGTGCCAGCCCCCCGACGGGGAGCTCCTACAATGAGCAGTTCTTC. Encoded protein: CASPPTGSSYNEQFF.

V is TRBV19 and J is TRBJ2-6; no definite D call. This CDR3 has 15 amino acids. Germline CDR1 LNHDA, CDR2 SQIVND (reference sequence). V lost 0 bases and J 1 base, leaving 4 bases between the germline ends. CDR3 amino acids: CASSIDPSGANVLTF. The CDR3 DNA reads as TGTGCCAGTAGTATAGATCCGTCTGGGGCCAACGTCCTGACTTTC.

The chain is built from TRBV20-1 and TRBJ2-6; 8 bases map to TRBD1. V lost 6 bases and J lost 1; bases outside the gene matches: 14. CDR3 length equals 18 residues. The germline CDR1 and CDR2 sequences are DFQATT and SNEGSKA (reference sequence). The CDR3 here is CSARDRDRSSSGANVLTF. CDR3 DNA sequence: TGCAGTGCCCGCGATCGGGACAGGTCTTCTTCTGGGGCCAACGTCCTGACTTTC.

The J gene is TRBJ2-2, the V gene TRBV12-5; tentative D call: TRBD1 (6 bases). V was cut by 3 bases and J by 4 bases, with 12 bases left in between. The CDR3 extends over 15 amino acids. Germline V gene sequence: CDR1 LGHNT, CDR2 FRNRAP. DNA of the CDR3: TGTGCTAGTGGTTTTGGTCAGGGGCTCACCGGGGAGCTGTTTTTT. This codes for CASGFGQGLTGELFF.

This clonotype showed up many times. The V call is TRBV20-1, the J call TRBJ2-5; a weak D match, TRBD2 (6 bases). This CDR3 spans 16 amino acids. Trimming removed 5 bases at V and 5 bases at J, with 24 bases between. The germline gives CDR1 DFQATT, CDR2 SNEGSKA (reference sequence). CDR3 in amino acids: CSAPSARAGLGETQYF. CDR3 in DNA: TGCAGTGCTCCATCCGCCAGGGCGGGGTTGGGGGAGACCCAGTACTTC.

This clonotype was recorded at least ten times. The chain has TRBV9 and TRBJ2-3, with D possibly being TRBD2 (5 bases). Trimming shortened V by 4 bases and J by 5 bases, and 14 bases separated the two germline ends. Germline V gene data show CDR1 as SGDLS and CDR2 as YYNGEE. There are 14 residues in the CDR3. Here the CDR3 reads CASSLAPSGDTQYF. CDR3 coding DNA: TGTGCCAGCAGCCTAGCTCCCTCAGGAGATACGCAGTATTTT.

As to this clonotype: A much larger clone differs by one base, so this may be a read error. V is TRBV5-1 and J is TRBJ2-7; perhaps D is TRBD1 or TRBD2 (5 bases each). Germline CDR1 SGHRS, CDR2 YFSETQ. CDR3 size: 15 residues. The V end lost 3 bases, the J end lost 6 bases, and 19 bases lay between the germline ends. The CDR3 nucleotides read TGCGCCAGCAGCTGGGGGAACCGGAGTAGGGGCGAGCAGTACTTC. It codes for CASSWGNRSRGEQYF.

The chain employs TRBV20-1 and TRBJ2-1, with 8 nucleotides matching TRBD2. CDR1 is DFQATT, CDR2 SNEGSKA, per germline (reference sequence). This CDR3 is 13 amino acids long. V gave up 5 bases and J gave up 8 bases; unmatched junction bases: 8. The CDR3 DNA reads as TGCAGTGCTGGAGTTAAGCGGGAGTATGAGCAGTTCTTC. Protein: CSAGVKREYEQFF.

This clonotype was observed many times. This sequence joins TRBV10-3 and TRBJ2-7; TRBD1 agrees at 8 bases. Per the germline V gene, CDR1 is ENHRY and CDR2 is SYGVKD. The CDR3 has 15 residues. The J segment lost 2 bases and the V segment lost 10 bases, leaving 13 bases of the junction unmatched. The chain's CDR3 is CATTDRDLPPYEQYF. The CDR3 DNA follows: TGTGCCACAACGGACAGGGACTTACCACCCTACGAGCAGTACTTC.

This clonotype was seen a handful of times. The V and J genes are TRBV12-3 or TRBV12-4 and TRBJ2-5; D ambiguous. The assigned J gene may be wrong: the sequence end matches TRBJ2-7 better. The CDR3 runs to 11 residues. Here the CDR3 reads CASNLDYEQYF. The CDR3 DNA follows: TGTGCCAGCAACCTTGATTACGAGCAGTACTTC.

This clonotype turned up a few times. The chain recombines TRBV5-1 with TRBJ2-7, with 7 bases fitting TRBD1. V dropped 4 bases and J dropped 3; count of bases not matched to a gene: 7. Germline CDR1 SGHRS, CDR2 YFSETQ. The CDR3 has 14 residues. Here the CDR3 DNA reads TGCGCCAGCAGCGTCGGGACAGATGGCTACGAGCAGTACTTC. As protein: CASSVGTDGYEQYF. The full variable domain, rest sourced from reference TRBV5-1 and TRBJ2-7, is KAGVTQTPRYLIKTRGQQVTLSCSPISGHRSVSWYQQTPGQGLQFLFEYFSETQRNKGNFPGRFSGRQFSNSRSEMNVSTLELGDSALYLCASSVGTDGYEQYFGPGTRLTVT.

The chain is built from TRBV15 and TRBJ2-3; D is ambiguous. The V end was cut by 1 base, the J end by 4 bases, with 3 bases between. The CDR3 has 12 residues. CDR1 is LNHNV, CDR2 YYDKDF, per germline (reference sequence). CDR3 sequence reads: CATSRVPDTQYF. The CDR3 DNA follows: TGTGCCACCAGCAGAGTTCCAGATACGCAGTATTTT.